The following is a T cell receptor (beta chain) sequence with its context. This entry comes from a study of blood T cells in healthy people across ages. Alongside a J-beta primer mix, a sample-barcoded 5' primer served in a second PCR lasting about 7 to 12 cycles. TCRdb itself ran the 5' RACE reads through MiXCR, one entry per CDR3 protein. This table holds about 400,000 distinct CDR3 sequences, about half found once. This CDR3 has 13 amino acids. Germline lookup yields CDR1 SGHRS and CDR2 YFSETQ. V was trimmed by 0 bases and J by 5 bases, leaving 8 bases between them. The sample was blood. The sequence was collected from a man in his 60s in good health. This chain links TRBV5-1 with TRBJ2-5; D ambiguous. The CDR3 DNA follows: TGCGCCAGCAGCTTGGAGGTCCCGGAGACCCAGTACTTC. Translation: CASSLEVPETQYF.